These T cell receptor beta chains were read from a single sample in a study of cytomegalovirus exposure and HLA in healthy donors. The repertoire was sequenced with immunoSEQ multiplex PCR; TCRdb's copy has only in-frame clones and lacks some. Found here are approximately 190,000 clones, roughly 87% of them singletons; the top ten hold around 1%. The source material was PBMCs. The receptor set was obtained from a boy aged 2-9 years in good health and CMV-seronegative. Both conserved end residues are part of each CDR3. A D gene is named only where the DNA matches it firmly. Clone size, where shown, is once, few, many, or a class for clones that have expanded.

d_call: TRBD1; j_call: TRBJ2-4; v_call: TRBV11-2; clone_size: .; cdr3_nt: TGTGCCAGCAGCTTAAGGCTGGACGGACAGGGAAACATTCAGTACTTC; cdr3_aa: CASSLRLDGQGNIQYF
d_call: TRBD1; j_call: TRBJ1-3; v_call: TRBV5-4; clone_size: .; cdr3_nt: TGTGCCAGCAGCAGCCCGACAGGGTCCGGTGGAAACACCATATATTTT; cdr3_aa: CASSSPTGSGGNTIYF
d_call: .; j_call: TRBJ2-1; v_call: TRBV30; clone_size: .; cdr3_nt: TGTGCCTGGAGTGGGAAGGCAGGTGGAAATGAGCAGTTCTTC; cdr3_aa: CAWSGKAGGNEQFF
d_call: TRBD2; j_call: TRBJ2-7; v_call: TRBV28; clone_size: .; cdr3_nt: TGTGCCAGCAGTTTGGGGGGGTGGGGTGGGGCCTACGAGCAGTACTTC; cdr3_aa: CASSLGGWGGAYEQYF
d_call: .; j_call: TRBJ1-2; v_call: TRBV30; clone_size: .; cdr3_nt: TGTGCCTGGAGTGTACTACAGGGAAGTGGCTACACCTTC; cdr3_aa: CAWSVLQGSGYTF
d_call: TRBD2; j_call: TRBJ2-5; v_call: TRBV11-2; clone_size: once; cdr3_nt: TGTGCCAGCAGCCCGCTGGGTAGCGGGAGGGGGGAGACCCAGTACTTC; cdr3_aa: CASSPLGSGRGETQYF
d_call: TRBD2; j_call: TRBJ2-3; v_call: TRBV7-2; clone_size: .; cdr3_nt: TGTGCCAGCAGCTTAACTATCGGCGGGGGGGCCTGGGATACGCAGTATTTT; cdr3_aa: CASSLTIGGGAWDTQYF
d_call: .; j_call: TRBJ1-2; v_call: TRBV28; clone_size: .; cdr3_nt: TGTGCCAGCAGTTTTTCTAGTGGGGGGGCCGGTGGCTACACCTTC; cdr3_aa: CASSFSSGGAGGYTF
d_call: TRBD1; j_call: TRBJ2-7; v_call: TRBV7-8; clone_size: .; cdr3_nt: TGTGCCAGCAGCCTAAGACAGGGTTACGAGCAGTACTTC; cdr3_aa: CASSLRQGYEQYF
d_call: .; j_call: TRBJ2-7; v_call: TRBV28; clone_size: .; cdr3_nt: .; cdr3_aa: CASSSSAGFTYEQYF
d_call: .; j_call: TRBJ1-1; v_call: TRBV30; clone_size: .; cdr3_nt: TGTGCCTGGACAGGGGCCACTGAAGCTTTCTTT; cdr3_aa: CAWTGATEAFF
d_call: TRBD2; j_call: TRBJ2-4; v_call: TRBV30; clone_size: .; cdr3_nt: TGTGCCTGGAGATTTAGCGGGGGGTCCAGTCGATTGTACTTC; cdr3_aa: CAWRFSGGSSRLYF
d_call: TRBD1; j_call: TRBJ2-7; v_call: TRBV29-1; clone_size: .; cdr3_nt: TGCAGCGTTGAGGGGACAGGGGGCTACTACGAGCAGTACTTC; cdr3_aa: CSVEGTGGYYEQYF
d_call: .; j_call: TRBJ2-2; v_call: TRBV14; clone_size: .; cdr3_nt: TGTGCCAGCAGCCAAGCTTCTGGGGGCCGACATCCCGGGGAGCTGTTTTTT; cdr3_aa: CASSQASGGRHPGELFF
d_call: TRBD1; j_call: TRBJ1-6; v_call: TRBV28; clone_size: .; cdr3_nt: TGTGCCAGCACCATCCCCGGGGGACAGGGAAATTCACCCCTCCACTTT; cdr3_aa: CASTIPGGQGNSPLHF
d_call: TRBD1; j_call: TRBJ2-5; v_call: TRBV7-9; clone_size: once; cdr3_nt: TGTGCCAGCAGCACACTGGAAGCCCGCATGACAGGGGAAGAGACCCAGTACTTC; cdr3_aa: CASSTLEARMTGEETQYF
d_call: TRBD1; j_call: TRBJ2-7; v_call: TRBV6-5; clone_size: .; cdr3_nt: TGTGCCAGCAGTTACAACCGGGACAGGGGTGGCGAGCAGTACTTC; cdr3_aa: CASSYNRDRGGEQYF
d_call: .; j_call: TRBJ1-5; v_call: TRBV6-1; clone_size: .; cdr3_nt: TGTGCCAGCAGTGAAACAGGCAATCAGCCCCAGCATTTT; cdr3_aa: CASSETGNQPQHF
d_call: .; j_call: TRBJ2-7; v_call: TRBV2; clone_size: .; cdr3_nt: TGTGCCAGCAGTGAATTTTTTGGGGAGACCGCGAGCTCCTACGAGCAGTACTTC; cdr3_aa: CASSEFFGETASSYEQYF
d_call: .; j_call: TRBJ2-1; v_call: TRBV5-1; clone_size: .; cdr3_nt: TGCGCCAGCAGCTTCCGGTCCTCAGGGGTCAATGAGCAGTTCTTC; cdr3_aa: CASSFRSSGVNEQFF
d_call: .; j_call: TRBJ1-3; v_call: TRBV7-2; clone_size: .; cdr3_nt: TGTGCCAGCAGCTTCGGAGCAGGGGAGAGGATATATTTT; cdr3_aa: CASSFGAGERIYF
d_call: .; j_call: TRBJ2-1; v_call: TRBV7-9; clone_size: .; cdr3_nt: TGTGCCAGCAGCTTTCTCGGCTACAATGAGCAGTTCTTC; cdr3_aa: CASSFLGYNEQFF
d_call: .; j_call: TRBJ1-1; v_call: TRBV11-2; clone_size: .; cdr3_nt: TGTGCCAGCAGCTTAGATCTGAGGGGGAGAGCTTTCTTT; cdr3_aa: CASSLDLRGRAFF
d_call: TRBD1; j_call: TRBJ1-2; v_call: TRBV9; clone_size: .; cdr3_nt: TGTGCCAGCAGCCCCGAGTCGGGACAGGGGAACTATGGCTACACCTTT; cdr3_aa: CASSPESGQGNYGYTF
d_call: TRBD2; j_call: TRBJ2-7; v_call: TRBV30; clone_size: .; cdr3_nt: TGTGCCGGAAAGACTAGCGGGAGCTACGAGCAGTACTTC; cdr3_aa: CAGKTSGSYEQYF
d_call: TRBD2; j_call: TRBJ2-2; v_call: TRBV6-6; clone_size: .; cdr3_nt: TGTGCCAGCAGAACACGGGGGGGGAACACCGGGGAGCTGTTTTTT; cdr3_aa: CASRTRGGNTGELFF
d_call: TRBD1; j_call: TRBJ1-4; v_call: TRBV7-7; clone_size: .; cdr3_nt: TGTGCCAGCAGCTTTGGCTTACGCAGGGGGGAGGAAAGAAAAAAACTGTTTTTT; cdr3_aa: CASSFGLRRGEERKKLFF
d_call: TRBD2; j_call: TRBJ2-1; v_call: TRBV2; clone_size: .; cdr3_nt: TGTGCCAGCAGGACCGAGGCGGGAGTTTACAATGAGCAGTTCTTC; cdr3_aa: CASRTEAGVYNEQFF
d_call: .; j_call: TRBJ2-1; v_call: TRBV6-4; clone_size: many; cdr3_nt: TGTGCCAGCAGTGACCGGGACAACAATGAGCAGTTCTTC; cdr3_aa: CASSDRDNNEQFF
d_call: TRBD1; j_call: TRBJ1-4; v_call: TRBV28; clone_size: .; cdr3_nt: TGTGCCAGCAGCAACCGACAGGGTTATAATGAAAAACTGTTTTTT; cdr3_aa: CASSNRQGYNEKLFF
d_call: TRBD1; j_call: TRBJ2-2; v_call: TRBV7-6; clone_size: .; cdr3_nt: TGTGCCAGCAGCTTAGGGGGACAGGGGGCGCACGGGGAGCTGTTTTTT; cdr3_aa: CASSLGGQGAHGELFF
d_call: TRBD1; j_call: TRBJ2-5; v_call: TRBV19; clone_size: .; cdr3_nt: TGTGCCAGTAGTATTGACAGGGGGCTAGGGGAGACCCAGTACTTC; cdr3_aa: CASSIDRGLGETQYF
d_call: .; j_call: TRBJ1-6; v_call: TRBV27; clone_size: once; cdr3_nt: TGTGCCAGCACCCGGGATTCGGGTAATTCACCCCTCCACTTT; cdr3_aa: CASTRDSGNSPLHF
d_call: TRBD2; j_call: TRBJ2-1; v_call: TRBV7-9; clone_size: .; cdr3_nt: TGTGCCAGCAGCCCGACTAGCGGGTACTCCTACAATGAGCAGTTCTTC; cdr3_aa: CASSPTSGYSYNEQFF
d_call: TRBD1; j_call: TRBJ2-1; v_call: TRBV5-1; clone_size: .; cdr3_nt: TGCGCCAGCAGCTTGGAAGGACAGGGGAGTTCCTACAATGAGCAGTTCTTC; cdr3_aa: CASSLEGQGSSYNEQFF
d_call: TRBD1; j_call: TRBJ1-2; v_call: TRBV19; clone_size: .; cdr3_nt: TGTGCCAGTAGTAAACGACAGGGTACGGGTGGCTACACCTTC; cdr3_aa: CASSKRQGTGGYTF
d_call: TRBD2; j_call: TRBJ2-1; v_call: TRBV9; clone_size: once; cdr3_nt: TGTGCCAGCAGCGGCGAATTAGCGGGCAAGCAGTTCTTC; cdr3_aa: CASSGELAGKQFF
d_call: .; j_call: TRBJ1-2; v_call: TRBV27; clone_size: .; cdr3_nt: TGTGCCAGCAGTTTACGGGACATGGGGTCTGGCTACACCTTC; cdr3_aa: CASSLRDMGSGYTF
d_call: TRBD1; j_call: TRBJ1-2; v_call: TRBV18; clone_size: .; cdr3_nt: TGTGCCAGCTCACTGCCGGGACAGAACTATGGCTACACCTTC; cdr3_aa: CASSLPGQNYGYTF
d_call: .; j_call: TRBJ2-7; v_call: TRBV5-1; clone_size: .; cdr3_nt: TGCGCCAGCAGCTTGGCCGCTCGGGGGGCGGCCTACGAGCAGTACTTC; cdr3_aa: CASSLAARGAAYEQYF
d_call: TRBD1; j_call: TRBJ1-3; v_call: TRBV6-5; clone_size: .; cdr3_nt: TGTGCCAGCAGCCTGACAGGGGCCTCTGGAAACACCATATATTTT; cdr3_aa: CASSLTGASGNTIYF
d_call: .; j_call: TRBJ2-4; v_call: TRBV2; clone_size: .; cdr3_nt: TGTGCCAGCAGTGATGTGTTGACAGAAAACATTCAGTACTTC; cdr3_aa: CASSDVLTENIQYF
d_call: TRBD1; j_call: TRBJ2-7; v_call: TRBV5-1; clone_size: .; cdr3_nt: TGCGCCAGCACCCCTAAGGAAGGACAGGGTCCCAACGAGCAGTACTTC; cdr3_aa: CASTPKEGQGPNEQYF
d_call: .; j_call: TRBJ2-7; v_call: TRBV6-1; clone_size: .; cdr3_nt: TGTGCCACACGCTCTAGCGAGCAGTACTTC; cdr3_aa: CATRSSEQYF
d_call: TRBD2; j_call: TRBJ2-1; v_call: TRBV10-3; clone_size: .; cdr3_nt: TGTGCCATCAGTGAGTCTATCGTGGGCCGGACTAGCGGGCCTGACCTCTCCTACAATGAGCAGTTCTTC; cdr3_aa: CAISESIVGRTSGPDLSYNEQFF
d_call: TRBD2; j_call: TRBJ2-7; v_call: TRBV27; clone_size: .; cdr3_nt: TGTGCCAGCACCTCCGGGGGGTCCTCCTACGAGCAGTACTTC; cdr3_aa: CASTSGGSSYEQYF
d_call: .; j_call: TRBJ1-1; v_call: TRBV5-1; clone_size: few; cdr3_nt: TGCGCCAGCAGCCTCTCAACGACAGGATACACTGAAGCTTTCTTT; cdr3_aa: CASSLSTTGYTEAFF
d_call: TRBD2; j_call: TRBJ2-2; v_call: TRBV10-2; clone_size: .; cdr3_nt: TGCGCCAGCAGTGAGACTAGCGGGGGGGCGGGTGCCGGGGAGCTGTTTTTT; cdr3_aa: CASSETSGGAGAGELFF
d_call: TRBD1; j_call: TRBJ2-3; v_call: TRBV15; clone_size: .; cdr3_nt: TGTGCCACCAGCATGGGACAGGCGGAAGCGACAGATACGCAGTATTTT; cdr3_aa: CATSMGQAEATDTQYF
d_call: TRBD1; j_call: TRBJ1-5; v_call: TRBV19; clone_size: .; cdr3_nt: TGTGCCAGTAGTTTCAGCCCGACAGGGCCGGGGGAGCCCCAGCATTTT; cdr3_aa: CASSFSPTGPGEPQHF
d_call: .; j_call: TRBJ1-2; v_call: TRBV9; clone_size: once; cdr3_nt: TGTGCCAGCAGCGTGGGATGGGGGGCTAACTATGGCTACACCTTC; cdr3_aa: CASSVGWGANYGYTF
d_call: .; j_call: TRBJ1-2; v_call: TRBV5-6; clone_size: .; cdr3_nt: TGTGCCAGCAGCTTAAGAAGCTCCATTTATAACTATGGCTACACCTTC; cdr3_aa: CASSLRSSIYNYGYTF
d_call: .; j_call: TRBJ1-2; v_call: TRBV7-8; clone_size: .; cdr3_nt: TGTGCCAGCAGCCCATGGGGGGAGGGTCCCTATGGCTACACCTTC; cdr3_aa: CASSPWGEGPYGYTF
d_call: .; j_call: TRBJ1-1; v_call: TRBV4-1; clone_size: .; cdr3_nt: TGCGCCAGCAGCCAAGAACGAGACACTGAAGCTTTCTTT; cdr3_aa: CASSQERDTEAFF
d_call: TRBD1; j_call: TRBJ2-1; v_call: TRBV7-9; clone_size: .; cdr3_nt: TGTGCCAGCAGCTATAGGACAGGGGTAAGCTACAATGAGCAGTTCTTC; cdr3_aa: CASSYRTGVSYNEQFF
d_call: .; j_call: TRBJ1-1; v_call: TRBV18; clone_size: .; cdr3_nt: TGTGCCAGCTCATCCCAGGGTGACGCTGAAGCTTTCTTT; cdr3_aa: CASSSQGDAEAFF
d_call: .; j_call: TRBJ2-7; v_call: TRBV5-1; clone_size: .; cdr3_nt: TGCGCCAGCACCCGGTACGGTAGCTCCTACGAGCAGTACTTC; cdr3_aa: CASTRYGSSYEQYF
d_call: TRBD1; j_call: TRBJ2-3; v_call: TRBV27; clone_size: .; cdr3_nt: TGTGCCAGCAGTTTCAACAGGGGTAGCACAGATACGCAGTATTTT; cdr3_aa: CASSFNRGSTDTQYF
d_call: .; j_call: TRBJ1-2; v_call: TRBV6-5; clone_size: once; cdr3_nt: TGTGCCAGCAGTTCCCGAGACACTTACCATGGCTACACCTTC; cdr3_aa: CASSSRDTYHGYTF